This T cell receptor (beta chain) was identified in a study of blood T cells in healthy people across ages. Study-wide results and caveats: Long-lived donors exceeded aged donors in naive CD4+ cells and diversity.

Primers used in a second PCR of roughly 6 to 11 cycles were a sample-barcoded 5' primer and a J-beta primer mix. In TCRdb, the 5' RACE reads were re-called with MiXCR into one record per CDR3 protein. This sample carries about a million distinct CDR3 sequences, approximately 38% of them seen once, and the ten largest clones take less than 15%. The CDR3 runs to 14 residues. V lost 0 bases to trimming and J lost 4 bases, with 12 bases between them. CDR1 DFQATT and CDR2 SNEGSKA come from the germline V gene (reference sequence). This clonotype appeared a single time. No antigen is known for it. Per-sample yields of isolated PBMCs were at least 6 million.

This chain connects TRBV20-1 to TRBJ1-1, with a possible D match to TRBD1 (5 bases). This TCR derives from a young man in good health. Sequenced material: blood. In nucleotides, the CDR3 is TGCAGTGCTAGAGAATGTAGGGACGGCACTGAAGCTTTCTTT. Translation: CSARECRDGTEAFF.